This T cell receptor (beta chain) was captured by sequencing in a study of control samples from healthy donors and cancer patients. From germline, CDR1 is LNHDA and CDR2 SQIVND (reference sequence). CDR3 length: 14 amino acids. The V and J ends lost 6 bases and 7 bases respectively, with 16 bases between them. TCRdb's table, derived via immunoSEQ multiplex PCR, lists solely in-frame clones and lacks some. The repertoire holds more than 30,000 clones, approximately 94% seen once, with roughly 6.7% in the top ten. The table lists this clone with a few counts. The receptor was isolated from a man between 60 and 70 years old in good health. Sequencing was carried out using blood. The chain joins TRBV19 to TRBJ1-5, with D possibly matching TRBD1 (5 bases). The CDR3 DNA reads as TGTGCCAGTAGATCAAGGGGAAGGGGACAGCCCCAGCATTTT. This codes for CASRSRGRGQPQHF.